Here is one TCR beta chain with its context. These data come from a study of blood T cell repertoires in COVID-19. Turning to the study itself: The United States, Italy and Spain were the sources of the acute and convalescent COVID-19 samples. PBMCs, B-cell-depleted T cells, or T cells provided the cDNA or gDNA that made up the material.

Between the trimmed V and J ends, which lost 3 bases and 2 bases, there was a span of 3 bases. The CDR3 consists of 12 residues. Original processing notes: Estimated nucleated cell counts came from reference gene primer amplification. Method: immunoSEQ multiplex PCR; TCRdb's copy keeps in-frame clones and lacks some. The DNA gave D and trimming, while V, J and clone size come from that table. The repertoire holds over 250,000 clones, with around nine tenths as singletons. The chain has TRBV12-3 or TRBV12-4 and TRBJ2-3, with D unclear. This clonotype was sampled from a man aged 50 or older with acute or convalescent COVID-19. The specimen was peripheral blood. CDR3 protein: CASSFYTDTQYF. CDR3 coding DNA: TGTGCCAGCAGTTTCTACACAGATACGCAGTATTTT.